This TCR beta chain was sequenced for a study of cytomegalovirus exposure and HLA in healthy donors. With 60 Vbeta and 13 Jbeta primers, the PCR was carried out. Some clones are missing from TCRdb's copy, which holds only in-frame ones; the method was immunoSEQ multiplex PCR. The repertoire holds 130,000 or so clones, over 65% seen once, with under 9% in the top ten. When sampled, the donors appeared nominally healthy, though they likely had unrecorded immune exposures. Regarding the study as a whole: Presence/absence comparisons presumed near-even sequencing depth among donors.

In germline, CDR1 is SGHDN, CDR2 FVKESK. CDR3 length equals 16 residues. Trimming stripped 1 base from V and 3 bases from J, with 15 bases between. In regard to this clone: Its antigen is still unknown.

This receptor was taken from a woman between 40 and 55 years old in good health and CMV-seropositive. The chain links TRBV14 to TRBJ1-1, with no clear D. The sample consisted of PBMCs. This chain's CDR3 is CASSQGKGGQYTEAFF. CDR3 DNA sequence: TGTGCCAGCAGCCAAGGGAAAGGTGGGCAGTACACTGAAGCTTTCTTT. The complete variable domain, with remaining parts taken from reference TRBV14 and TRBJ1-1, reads EAGVTQFPSHSVIEKGQTVTLRCDPISGHDNLYWYRRVMGKEIKFLLHFVKESKQDESGMPNNRFLAERTGGTYSTLKVQPAELEDSGVYFCASSQGKGGQYTEAFFGQGTRLTVV.